These 4 T cell receptor beta chains were all obtained from the same sample, sequenced in a study of blood T cell repertoires in COVID-19. Profiled with immunoSEQ multiplex PCR; TCRdb holds only in-frame clones, not every one. Here the sample spans roughly 88,000 clones, more than 80% being singletons. The sample comprised peripheral blood. Every receptor here comes from a woman over 75 with acute or convalescent COVID-19.

V is TRBV11-2 and J is TRBJ2-7, with D possibly being TRBD2 (7 bases). The V and J ends lost 1 base and 2 bases respectively, with 12 bases between them. Germline CDR1 and CDR2: SGHAT and FQNNGV. The CDR3 totals 15 residues. The CDR3 DNA reads TGTGCCAGCAGCTTAGTGGGCGGGGGCGCCTACGAGCAGTACTTC. Protein sequence: CASSLVGGGAYEQYF.

The chain recombines TRBV11-3 with TRBJ2-7, with TRBD1 identical over 7 bases. CDR1 is SGHNT and CDR2 is YENEEA in the germline V gene. V lost 5 bases and J lost 5; bases outside the gene matches: 18. The length of the CDR3 is 17 residues. As DNA, the CDR3 is TGTGCCAGCAGCGTCCTCGGGGCAGGGGGTAAGGGGGACGAGCAGTACTTC. Translating it yields CASSVLGAGGKGDEQYF.

This chain uses TRBV9 with TRBJ2-5; 8 bases are a match to TRBD2. The V segment lost 0 bases and the J segment 1 base; nucleotides outside the gene matches: 5. The germline gives CDR1 SGDLS, CDR2 YYNGEE. The CDR3 is made up of 16 amino acids. CDR3 in amino acids: CASSVATGGGQETQYF. CDR3 in DNA: TGTGCCAGCAGCGTAGCTACGGGGGGGGGCCAAGAGACCCAGTACTTC.

The gene calls are TRBV5-1 and TRBJ1-1; no clear D. Trimming pared 8 bases from V and 4 bases from J, leaving 15 bases between. CDR1 is SGHRS, CDR2 YFSETQ, per germline. CDR3 length equals 13 residues. This CDR3 is CASSIAGSTEAFF. CDR3 DNA sequence: TGCGCCAGTAGCATAGCTGGAAGCACTGAAGCTTTCTTT.